This T cell receptor (beta chain) was identified in a study of cytomegalovirus exposure and HLA in healthy donors. PCR amplification relied on 60 Vbeta primers (plus 13 Jbeta primers). Method: immunoSEQ multiplex PCR; TCRdb's copy keeps in-frame clones and lacks some. Here the sample spans 180,000 or so clones, 70% to 90% being singletons. Points from the study as a whole: Clonal expansion was found to be greater in HLA-associated TCR beta chains than in equally common others in a later analysis. Cytomegalovirus-associated TCR beta chains were listed, numbering approximately 150. CMV antigen specificity was confirmed in vitro for a few CMV-associated chains.

On this clone itself: The antigen remains undetermined.

The sequence was collected from a man aged 18 to 29 in good health and CMV-seropositive. The sequenced material came from PBMCs.

The CDR3 coding sequence is TGTGCCAGCAGTTTACACGCGGTTCGTTCACCCCTCCACTTT. Amino acids: CASSLHAVRSPLHF. J is TRBJ1-6 and V is TRBV28; D unclear. Trimming took off 2 bases at V and 9 bases at J, with 11 bases between the two ends. CDR3 size: 14 residues. Germline CDR1 MDHEN, CDR2 SYDVKM.